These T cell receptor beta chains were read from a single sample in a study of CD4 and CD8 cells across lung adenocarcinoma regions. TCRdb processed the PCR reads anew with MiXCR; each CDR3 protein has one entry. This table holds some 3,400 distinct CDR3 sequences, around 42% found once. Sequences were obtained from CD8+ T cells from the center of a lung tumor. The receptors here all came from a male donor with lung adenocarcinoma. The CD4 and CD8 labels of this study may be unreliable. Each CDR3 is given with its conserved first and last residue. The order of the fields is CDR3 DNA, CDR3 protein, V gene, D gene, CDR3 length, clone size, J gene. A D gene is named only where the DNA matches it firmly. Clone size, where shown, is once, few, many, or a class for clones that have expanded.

TGCAGTGCTCTGAGCGGGAGAGGCACAGATACGCAGTATTTT CSALSGRGTDTQYF TRBV20-1 TRBD2 14 few TRBJ2-3
TGTGCCAGCAGTGACTCGATTGAGCGGCCAGATACGCAGTATTTT CASSDSIERPDTQYF TRBV6-4 NA 15 NA TRBJ2-3
TGTGCCAGCGGGACTAGCGGGGATCAAGAGACCCAGTACTTC CASGTSGDQETQYF TRBV6-1 TRBD2 14 few TRBJ2-5
TGTGCCAGCAGGGACGTAGAGCAGTTCTTC CASRDVEQFF TRBV6-1 NA 10 medium-sized TRBJ2-1
TGTGCCAGCAGTTATGACAGAGAGCAGTTCTTC CASSYDREQFF TRBV6-5 NA 11 few TRBJ2-1
TGTGCCAGCAGTTACTCGACAGGGGAATTCGAGCAGTACTTC CASSYSTGEFEQYF TRBV6-2/TRBV6-3 TRBD1 14 few TRBJ2-7
TGTGCCAGTAGTATCGGACTAGCGGCTCGCTACAATGAGCAGTTCTTC CASSIGLAARYNEQFF TRBV19 TRBD2 16 few TRBJ2-1
TGCGCCAGCAGTGAAGGGACACCCGAAGATACGCAGTATTTT CASSEGTPEDTQYF TRBV10-1 NA 14 NA TRBJ2-3
TGCGCCAGCAGTGAGTTGCGGGACGACAATGAGCAGTTCTTC CASSELRDDNEQFF TRBV10-1 NA 14 medium-sized TRBJ2-1
TGCGCCAGCAGCCAAGATCGGACAGGGGGCTACGAGCAGTACTTC CASSQDRTGGYEQYF TRBV4-3 TRBD1 15 NA TRBJ2-7
TGTGCCAGCAGCTTAGCGCTGGTGACTAGCGGGAGGTCAGATGAGCAGTTCTTC CASSLALVTSGRSDEQFF TRBV7-8 TRBD2 18 NA TRBJ2-1
TGTGCCAGCAGCCCTTCGGGGGGGGCGCAGAAGACCCAGTACTTC CASSPSGGAQKTQYF TRBV6-1 TRBD2 15 medium-sized TRBJ2-5
TGCGCCAGGGGGGCAGCCAACGCTTACAATGAGCAGTTCTTC CARGAANAYNEQFF TRBV10-2 NA 14 medium-sized TRBJ2-1
TGTGCCAGCAGTGGCAGGGTGAAAAAGACCCTGACCTTC CASSGRVKKTLTF TRBV27 NA 13 NA TRBJ2-5
TGTGCCAGCAGCTTAGTGGTCACAGATACGCAGTATTTT CASSLVVTDTQYF TRBV7-2 NA 13 medium-sized TRBJ2-3
TGTGCCAGCAGTTCATCCCTCCGGGACAGGGCCGGGGGAAACACCATATATTTT CASSSSLRDRAGGNTIYF TRBV6-5 TRBD1 18 NA TRBJ1-3
TGTGCCAGCAGCTTAGTCGCCCTAGCGGGAGGGAGTGAGCAGTTCTTC CASSLVALAGGSEQFF TRBV11-1 TRBD2 16 NA TRBJ2-1